This TCR beta chain stems from a study of cytomegalovirus exposure and HLA in healthy donors. In germline, CDR1 is GTSNPN, CDR2 SVGIG (reference sequence). V was cut by 4 bases and J by 3 bases, with 18 bases left in between. This CDR3 is 15 amino acids long. Comments on this clone: The antigen remains undetermined.

Regarding the study as a whole: Across donors, presence/absence analyses took sequencing depth to be roughly uniform. Later analysis demonstrated an association between a missense DCLRE1C variant and TCR beta V- and J-gene trimming.

The PCR had 60 Vbeta and 13 Jbeta primers. Sequenced by immunoSEQ multiplex PCR; TCRdb stores in-frame clones only, minus some. This sample has approximately 170,000 clones, with roughly 79% found just once. The sequence was collected from a male donor in good health and CMV-seropositive. This sequence joins TRBV30 and TRBJ1-1, with D possibly being TRBD1 (6 bases). Material: PBMCs. CDR3 protein: CAWNRQQGMDTEAFF. CDR3 nucleotide sequence: TGTGCCTGGAACCGACAACAGGGAATGGACACTGAAGCTTTCTTT.